One sample yielded the 21 T cell receptor beta chains listed below, sequenced in a study of identical twins. TCRdb used MiXCR to reprocess the 5' RACE reads, holding one entry per CDR3 protein. This sample yields about 100,000 distinct CDR3 sequences, of which 5.5% to 7% are seen a single time; roughly 12% belongs to the top ten. Sequences were obtained from memory T cells sorted from blood. The receptors were sampled from a woman between 50 and 59 years old in good health.

This clonotype was detected only a few times. V usage is TRBV7-9 and J usage is TRBJ2-7; the match to TRBD2 covers 12 bases. Per germline, CDR1 SEHNR and CDR2 FQNEAQ (reference sequence). This CDR3 contains 14 residues. The ends lost 3 bases at V and 3 bases at J; junction bases unmatched: 0. The CDR3 protein is CASSLTSGSYEQYV. As DNA, the CDR3 is TGTGCCAGCAGCTTGACTAGCGGGAGCTACGAGCAGTACGTC.

The chain employs TRBV7-9 and TRBJ2-2, with 11 bases fitting TRBD2. CDR1 is SEHNR, CDR2 FQNEAQ, per germline (reference sequence). The CDR3 is made up of 16 amino acids. After removal of 11 bases from V and 2 bases from J, the junction contained 10 bases not matched to a gene. The CDR3 loop reads CAVRPGLAVNTGELFF. The DNA for the CDR3 is TGTGCCGTAAGGCCGGGACTAGCGGTTAACACCGGGGAGCTGTTTTTT.

V is TRBV5-6 and J is TRBJ1-5, with 8 bases identical to TRBD1. The CDR3 is 16 amino acids. The V and J ends lost 4 bases and 6 bases, in that order; junction bases with no gene match: 12. Germline lookup yields CDR1 SGHDT and CDR2 YYEEEE. CDR3 nucleotide sequence: TGTGCCAGCAGCGCTACAGGGGGAGTGAGGGCTCAGCCCCAGCATTTT. Its protein is CASSATGGVRAQPQHF.

This chain links TRBV9 with TRBJ2-7; D not resolved. Trimming took 0 bases from V and 3 from J, leaving 13 bases between them. The CDR3 spans 15 residues. Germline assignment: CDR1 SGDLS and CDR2 YYNGEE. CDR3 in DNA: TGTGCCAGCAGCGTAGGGTCCCGTTCGAACTACGAGCAGTACTTC. Amino acid sequence: CASSVGSRSNYEQYF.

The rearrangement links TRBV7-9 to TRBJ2-7; D possibly corresponds to TRBD1 (5 bases). Trimming removed 3 bases at V and 2 bases at J, with 8 bases between. This CDR3 is 13 amino acids long. Germline lookup yields CDR1 SEHNR and CDR2 FQNEAQ (reference sequence). As DNA, the CDR3 is TGTGCCAGCAGCTTTCCAGGGACCTACGAGCAGTACTTC. The encoded protein is CASSFPGTYEQYF.

This clonotype was picked up a small number of times. CDR3 amino acids: CASSLGQGKQETQYF. The CDR3, as DNA: TGCGCCAGCAGCTTGGGACAGGGCAAGCAAGAGACCCAGTACTTC. V and J are TRBV5-1 and TRBJ2-5, with 7 bases identical to TRBD1. Germline V CDR1 and CDR2: SGHRS, YFSETQ. V lost 0 bases and J lost 2; bases outside the gene matches: 4. The CDR3 length is 15 residues.

The chain links TRBV12-3 or TRBV12-4 to TRBJ2-3; TRBD2 aligns across 7 bases. Unmatched junction bases numbered 11, after V lost 7 bases and J lost 4 bases. The CDR3 runs to 15 residues. The DNA of the CDR3 is TGTGCCAGCACTTCCCCAACGGGAGGCCCAGATACGCAGTATTTT. It yields the protein CASTSPTGGPDTQYF.

This chain joins TRBV7-9 and TRBJ1-2; the match to TRBD1 covers 8 bases. The CDR3 covers 15 residues. Germline V lookup: CDR1 SEHNR, CDR2 FQNEAQ (reference sequence). The junction had 13 bases not matched to a gene; V was cut back by 5 bases and J by 8 bases. The CDR3 nucleotides are TGTGCCAGCAGCACCCAGAATACAGGGGGGGGCGGCTACACCTTC. Protein: CASSTQNTGGGGYTF.

V is TRBV5-5 and J is TRBJ2-2, with 9 nucleotides matching TRBD1. The CDR3 spans 16 residues. Germline V gene lookup returns CDR1 SGHKS and CDR2 YYEKEE (reference sequence). V was pared by 0 bases and J by 6 bases, with 6 bases of the junction left unmatched. In nucleotides, the CDR3 is TGTGCCAGCAGCTTGGCCGGACAGGGGAGGGCCGGGGAGCTGTTTTTT. It specifies CASSLAGQGRAGELFF.

The chain employs TRBV20-1 and TRBJ2-1, with 9 bases fitting TRBD2. Germline V CDR1 and CDR2: DFQATT, SNEGSKA (reference sequence). V shed 3 bases and J 4 bases; nucleotides not matched to a gene: 13. The CDR3 consists of 17 residues. CDR3 sequence: CSASGETKTSGYNEQFF. The CDR3 nucleotides read TGCAGTGCTAGTGGGGAAACCAAGACTAGCGGATACAATGAGCAGTTCTTC.

This clonotype was detected ten times or more. The chain couples TRBV24-1 to TRBJ2-3; 9 bases fit TRBD1. V was clipped by 1 base and J by 1 base; unmatched bases: 2. The length of the CDR3 is 16 residues. Germline V lookup: CDR1 KGHDR, CDR2 SFDVKD. The chain's CDR3 is CATSDFRTGGTDTQYF. CDR3 sequence (DNA): TGTGCCACCAGTGATTTCAGGACAGGGGGCACAGATACGCAGTATTTT.

This clonotype was recorded many times. This chain joins TRBV6-6 and TRBJ2-1; unclear D gene. This CDR3 comprises 13 residues. Germline V gene sequence: CDR1 MNHNY, CDR2 SVGAGI (reference sequence). The V end lost 5 bases, the J end lost 7 bases, and 12 bases lay between the germline ends. The CDR3 loop is CASSPFVGNEQFF. The CDR3 nucleotides read TGTGCCAGCAGTCCTTTTGTGGGGAATGAGCAGTTCTTC.

Many counts were recorded for this clonotype. The chain joins TRBV12-3 or TRBV12-4 to TRBJ1-5; 8 positions agree with TRBD1. With 6 bases clipped from V and 7 bases from J, the junction kept 5 bases outside the gene matches. The CDR3 length is 13 residues. CDR3 region: CASRTGDGQPQHF. In nucleotides, the CDR3 is TGTGCCAGCAGGACAGGGGACGGACAGCCCCAGCATTTT.

This clonotype has ten or more counts. V is TRBV12-3 or TRBV12-4 and J is TRBJ2-1, with TRBD1 matching over 8 bases. The J segment lost 7 bases and the V segment lost 5 bases, leaving 7 bases of the junction unmatched. The CDR3 covers 14 residues. The CDR3 DNA follows: TGTGCCAGCAGTCCCCAGGGGGCGCATAATGAGCAGTTCTTC. Residues: CASSPQGAHNEQFF.

The V and J genes are TRBV19 and TRBJ2-2, with D possibly matching TRBD1 (6 bases). With 7 bases removed from V and 7 bases from J, the gap between germline ends came to 16 bases. The CDR3 has 14 residues. Germline assignment: CDR1 LNHDA and CDR2 SQIVND (reference sequence). DNA for the CDR3: TGTGCCAGTACCCTAAGGCAGGGGCGCGGGGAGCTGTTTTTT. Protein: CASTLRQGRGELFF.

This clonotype appeared many times. The chain couples TRBV4-1 to TRBJ2-3, with 7 bases identical to TRBD2. Germline assignment: CDR1 MGHRA and CDR2 YSYEKL. This CDR3 has 17 residues. V was pared by 3 bases and J by 2 bases, with 11 bases of the junction left unmatched. The CDR3 DNA is TGCGCCAGCAGCCACCCGAGCAGCCTAGCGGTCACAGATACGCAGTATTTT. Translated: CASSHPSSLAVTDTQYF.

This clonotype was seen ten or more times. The chain couples TRBV29-1 to TRBJ2-1; 9 bases are shared with TRBD1. The CDR3 is 15 amino acids. Germline V gene data show CDR1 as SQVTM and CDR2 as ANQGSEA. Trimming at V came to 1 base and at J to 0 bases, leaving 1 base not matched to a gene. Here the CDR3 DNA reads TGCAGCGTTGAAGGGGGACAGGGCTCCTACAATGAGCAGTTCTTC. It translates to CSVEGGQGSYNEQFF.

As for this clonotype: A read error is possible here, since a much larger clone lies one base away. Lacking the conserved final phenylalanine or tryptophan, this CDR3 likely reflects a read error. The chain recombines TRBV5-1 with TRBJ2-1; no firm D call. The CDR3 has 11 amino acids. Germline V lookup: CDR1 SGHRS, CDR2 YFSETQ. The V gene lost 0 bases and the J gene lost 13 bases, with 8 bases spanning the gap. The CDR3 DNA is TGCGCCAGCAGCTTGGACTCCAGACAGTTCCTC. Protein product: CASSLDSRQFL.

This clonotype showed up just a few times. The chain recombines TRBV19 with TRBJ2-7, with TRBD1 matching over 8 bases. J lost 6 bases, V lost 11 bases, and 12 bases had no gene match. Germline CDR1 reads LNHDA; CDR2 reads SQIVND (reference sequence). CDR3 length: 13 amino acids. The CDR3 sequence is CASAARDRPEQYF. Here the CDR3 DNA reads TGTGCCTCCGCCGCGCGGGACAGGCCCGAGCAGTACTTC.

Of note for this clonotype: Just one base apart from a much larger clone, this may be a read error. Lacking the conserved final phenylalanine or tryptophan, this CDR3 likely reflects a read error. The chain has TRBV3-1 and TRBJ2-4; weak D call: TRBD1 (5 bases). The CDR3 extends over 16 amino acids. In germline, CDR1 is LGHDT, CDR2 YNNKEL (reference sequence). Trimming stripped 4 bases from V and 8 bases from J, with 21 bases between. The CDR3 spells CASSRRRVGQVDIQYL. In DNA form, the CDR3 reads TGTGCCAGCAGCCGACGTAGAGTGGGGCAGGTGGACATTCAGTACCTC.

V usage is TRBV7-9 and J usage is TRBJ2-6; 9 nucleotides match TRBD2. The CDR3 is made up of 17 amino acids. Germline lookup yields CDR1 SEHNR and CDR2 FQNEAQ (reference sequence). V trimming: 6 bases; J trimming: 3 bases; junction bases outside the gene matches: 9. In DNA, the CDR3 is TGTGCCAGCAGGAGTAGCGGGAGTAGCTTTGGGGCCAACGTCCTGACTTTC. It encodes CASRSSGSSFGANVLTF.